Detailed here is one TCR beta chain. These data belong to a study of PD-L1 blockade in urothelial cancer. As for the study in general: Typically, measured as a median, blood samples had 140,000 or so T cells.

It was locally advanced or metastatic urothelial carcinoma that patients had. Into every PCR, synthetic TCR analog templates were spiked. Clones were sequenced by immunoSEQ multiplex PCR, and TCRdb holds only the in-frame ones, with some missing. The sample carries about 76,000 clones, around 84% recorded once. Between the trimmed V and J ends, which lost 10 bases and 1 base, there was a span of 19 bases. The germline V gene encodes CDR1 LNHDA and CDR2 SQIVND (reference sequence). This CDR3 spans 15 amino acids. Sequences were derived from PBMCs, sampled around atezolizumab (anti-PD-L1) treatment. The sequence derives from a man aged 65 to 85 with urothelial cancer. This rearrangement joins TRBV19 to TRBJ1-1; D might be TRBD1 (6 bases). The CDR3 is CATARQGRGNTEAFF. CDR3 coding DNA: TGTGCCACCGCGCGGCAGGGGCGAGGGAACACTGAAGCTTTCTTT.